A single sample gave rise to the 13 T cell receptor beta chains below, sequenced in a study of post-analysis software for immune sequencing data (dated by TCRdb to between 2015 and 2017). Summary of the overall study and its limitations: Patients showed significantly higher frequencies than controls for a handful of TRBV segments, among them TRBV5-6, TRBV5-1 and TRBV20-1.

The library relied on PCR. The listed sequencing device is Illumina HiSeq 2500. To reduce PCR and sequencing biases, unique molecular identifiers were incorporated into the TCR beta cDNA libraries. Using fastp trimming at Q25 and MiXCR clonotype assembly, TCRdb reanalyzed the public sequencing data and kept in-frame beta chains. Identical CDR3 proteins give one entry, which carries the most common genes and DNA. This sample gives over 300,000 distinct CDR3 sequences in total; approximately 38% of them show up just once. About an eighth of the sample is in the top ten clones. The antigens of these receptors remain unknown. The sequenced sample was blood. These TCRs come from a girl aged 5 to 17 with multiple sclerosis.

The chain carries TRBV5-1 and TRBJ1-2, with D unclear. This CDR3 has 12 amino acids. V was trimmed by 5 bases and J by 8 bases, leaving 13 bases between them. Germline V lookup: CDR1 SGHRS, CDR2 YFSETQ. CDR3 sequence reads: CASSLAGWGYTF. The CDR3 DNA reads TGCGCCAGCAGTCTGGCCGGTTGGGGCTACACCTTC.

Regarding this clonotype: At one boundary the junction diverges from the germline segment, which might be a read error. The DNA of the CDR3 is TGCGCCGGCAGCCAAGAGATGGCAGAAGTCTCCTACGAGCAGTACTTC. Translation: CAGSQEMAEVSYEQYF. The gene calls are TRBV4-3 and TRBJ2-7, with D uncertain. CDR1 and CDR2 (germline): LGHNA, YSLEER. The CDR3 sequence is 16 residues long.

This clonotype was counted between two and nine times. The J gene is TRBJ1-1, the V gene TRBV29-1; no clear D. This CDR3 region has 10 residues. V dropped 8 bases and J dropped 5 bases, with 9 bases sitting between them. The germline V gene has CDR1 SQVTM and CDR2 ANQGSEA. Here the CDR3 reads CSILGTEAFF. The CDR3 DNA sequence: TGCAGCATCCTCGGTACTGAAGCTTTCTTT. The variable domain in full, completed from reference TRBV29-1 and TRBJ1-1, reads SAVISQKPSRDICQRGTSLTIQCQVDSQVTMMFWYRQQPGQSLTLIATANQGSEATYESGFVIDKFPISRPNLTFSTLTVSNMSPEDSSIYLCSILGTEAFFGQGTRLTVV.

V usage is TRBV6-5 and J usage is TRBJ1-2; TRBD1 might be the D (6 bases). The V gene's germline CDR1 is MNHEY and CDR2 SVGAGI. The CDR3 is made up of 14 amino acids. V was clipped by 6 bases and J by 8 bases, with 19 bases between them. CDR3 in amino acids: CASRLRPRGDGYTF. Here the CDR3 DNA reads TGTGCCAGCAGACTACGGCCCAGGGGTGACGGCTACACCTTC.

The V call is TRBV12-3 or TRBV12-4, the J call TRBJ2-2; 8 bases are shared with TRBD1. CDR3 size: 15 residues. V was clipped by 3 bases and J by 4 bases; unmatched bases: 4. The CDR3 DNA is TGTGCCAGCAGTTTCCGGACAGGGCCCACCGGGGAGCTGTTTTTT. This gives the protein CASSFRTGPTGELFF.

V gene TRBV9 combines with J gene TRBJ1-4; D not certain. The CDR3 runs 15 residues. Trimming took 0 bases from V and 4 from J, leaving 10 bases between them. The germline V gene has CDR1 SGDLS and CDR2 YYNGEE. CDR3 residues: CASSVGGGSNEKLFF. Written as DNA, the CDR3 is TGTGCCAGCAGCGTAGGGGGTGGAAGTAATGAAAAACTGTTTTTT.

This clonotype was seen many times. The rearrangement links TRBV5-1 to TRBJ2-7, with D perhaps matching TRBD1 or TRBD2 (5 bases each). The CDR3 loop spans 15 amino acids. The germline V gene encodes CDR1 SGHRS and CDR2 YFSETQ. The ends were cut back, 0 bases at V and 1 base at J, with 11 bases in the middle. This CDR3 reads CASSLEPGPSYEQYF. CDR3 in DNA: TGCGCCAGCAGCTTGGAACCGGGGCCTTCCTACGAGCAGTACTTC.

This clonotype came up a few times. The chain couples TRBV7-8 to TRBJ2-1, with TRBD1 matching over 8 bases. Germline values: CDR1 SGHVS, CDR2 FQNEAQ. This CDR3 has 16 amino acids. The V and J ends lost 7 bases and 5 bases, in that order; junction bases with no gene match: 13. CDR3 sequence (DNA): TGTGCCAGCACCATACTCCGGGACAGGAGGAACAATGAGCAGTTCTTC. This encodes CASTILRDRRNNEQFF.

This clonotype came up many times. The rearrangement uses TRBV5-5 and TRBJ2-4, with D perhaps assigned TRBD1 or TRBD2 (5 bases each). Germline V lookup: CDR1 SGHKS, CDR2 YYEKEE (reference sequence). Deletions cut 0 bases from V and 4 bases from J, with 14 bases between. The CDR3 covers 16 residues. The CDR3 DNA reads TGTGCCAGCAGCTTGGTGGCTAGCTGGGGGAAAAACATTCAGTACTTC. The encoded protein is CASSLVASWGKNIQYF.

This clonotype was picked up a small number of times. The V gene is TRBV6-5, the J gene TRBJ2-2; 13 bases match TRBD2. Germline CDR1 and CDR2: MNHEY and SVGAGI. V trimming: 4 bases; J trimming: 6 bases; junction bases outside the gene matches: 2. The CDR3 has 15 amino acids. CDR3 nucleotides: TGTGCCAGCAGTTGGGGGACTAGCGGGGCCGGGGAGCTGTTTTTT. Translating it yields CASSWGTSGAGELFF.

On this clonotype: One junction end disagrees with the germline gene, perhaps due to a read error. This chain joins TRBV3-1 and TRBJ2-1; D is unclear. The CDR3 length is 15 residues. From germline, CDR1 is LGHDT and CDR2 YNNKEL (reference sequence). CDR3 nucleotides: TGTGCCAGCAGCCAAGCCGGCGATCACTACAATGAGCAGTTTTTC. Protein: CASSQAGDHYNEQFF.

The sample holds a few counts of this clonotype. The rearrangement links TRBV27 to TRBJ2-7, with TRBD1 matching 7 bases. The J call may be wrong; the DNA end is better matched by TRBJ2-5. Per germline, CDR1 MNHEY and CDR2 SMNVEV (reference sequence). The CDR3 contains 13 residues. The CDR3 DNA sequence: TGTGCCAGCAGTTTCGGGGCAGGGGGGACCCAGTACTTC. It is translated as CASSFGAGGTQYF.

V gene TRBV7-9 combines with J gene TRBJ2-5; 7 nucleotides line up with TRBD2. The better agreement between TRBJ2-7 and the DNA end casts doubt on the J call. The CDR3 runs to 13 residues. Germline CDR1 SEHNR, CDR2 FQNEAQ (reference sequence). The CDR3 is CASSSRGLFEQYF. The CDR3 nucleotides read TGTGCCAGCAGCTCGAGGGGACTATTCGAGCAGTACTTC.